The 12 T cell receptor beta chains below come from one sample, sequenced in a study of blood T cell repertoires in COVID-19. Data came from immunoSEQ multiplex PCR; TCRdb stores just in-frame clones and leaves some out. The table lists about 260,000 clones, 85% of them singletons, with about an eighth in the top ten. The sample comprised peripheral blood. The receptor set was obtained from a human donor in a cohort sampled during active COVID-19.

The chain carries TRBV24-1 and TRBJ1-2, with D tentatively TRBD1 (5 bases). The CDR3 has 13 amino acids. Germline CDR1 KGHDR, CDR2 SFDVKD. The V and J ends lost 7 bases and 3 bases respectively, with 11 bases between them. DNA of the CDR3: TGTGCCACCAGGGGCGGGGCTGACTATGGCTACACCTTC. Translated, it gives CATRGGADYGYTF.

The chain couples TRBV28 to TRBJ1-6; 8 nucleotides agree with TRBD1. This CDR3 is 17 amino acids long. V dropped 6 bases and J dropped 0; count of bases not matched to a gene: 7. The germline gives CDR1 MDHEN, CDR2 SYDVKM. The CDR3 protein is CASRGQVLSSYNSPLHF. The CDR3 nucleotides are TGTGCCAGCAGGGGACAGGTTTTGAGCTCCTATAATTCACCCCTCCACTTT.

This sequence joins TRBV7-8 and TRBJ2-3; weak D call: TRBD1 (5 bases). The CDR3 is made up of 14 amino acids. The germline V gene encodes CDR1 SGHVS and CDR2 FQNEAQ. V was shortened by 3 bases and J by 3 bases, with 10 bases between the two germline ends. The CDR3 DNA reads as TGTGCCAGCAGCTTGACCCGACAGACAGATACGCAGTATTTT. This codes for CASSLTRQTDTQYF.

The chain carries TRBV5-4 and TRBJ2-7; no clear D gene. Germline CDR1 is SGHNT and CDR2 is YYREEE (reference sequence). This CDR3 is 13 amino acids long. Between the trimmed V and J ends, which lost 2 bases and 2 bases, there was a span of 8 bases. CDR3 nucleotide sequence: TGTGCCAGCAGCTTAGACTTCCCCTACGAGCAGTACTTC. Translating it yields CASSLDFPYEQYF.

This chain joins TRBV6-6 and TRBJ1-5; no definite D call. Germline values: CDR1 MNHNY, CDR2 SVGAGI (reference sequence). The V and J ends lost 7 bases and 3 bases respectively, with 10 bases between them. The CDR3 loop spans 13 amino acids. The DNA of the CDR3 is TGTGCCAGCACGAGCACCCTCAATCAGCCCCAGCATTTT. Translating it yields CASTSTLNQPQHF.

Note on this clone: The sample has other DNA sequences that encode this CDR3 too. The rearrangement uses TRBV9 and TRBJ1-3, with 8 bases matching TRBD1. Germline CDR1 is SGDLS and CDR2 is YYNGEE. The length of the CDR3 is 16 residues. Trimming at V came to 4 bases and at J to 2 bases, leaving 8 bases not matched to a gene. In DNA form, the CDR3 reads TGTGCCAGCAGCCCCGGGGGCAGGGGGCCTGGAAACACCATATATTTT. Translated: CASSPGGRGPGNTIYF.

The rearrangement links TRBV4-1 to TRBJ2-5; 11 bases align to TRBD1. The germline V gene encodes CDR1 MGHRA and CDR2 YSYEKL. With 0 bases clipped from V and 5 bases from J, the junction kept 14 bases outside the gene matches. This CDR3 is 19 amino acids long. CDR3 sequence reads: CASSQDGQGAIAGKETQYF. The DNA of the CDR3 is TGCGCCAGCAGCCAAGATGGACAGGGGGCGATAGCGGGAAAGGAGACCCAGTACTTC.

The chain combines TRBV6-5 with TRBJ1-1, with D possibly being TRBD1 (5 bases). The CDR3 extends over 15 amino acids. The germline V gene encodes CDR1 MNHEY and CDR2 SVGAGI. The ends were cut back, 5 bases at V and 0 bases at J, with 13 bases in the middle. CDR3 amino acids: CASSPTRVMNTEAFF. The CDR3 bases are TGTGCCAGCAGTCCAACCAGGGTTATGAACACTGAAGCTTTCTTT.

As DNA, the CDR3 is TGTGCCAGCAGTGTGTTAGCTAACACCGGGGAGCTGTTTTTT. Translating it yields CASSVLANTGELFF. The chain has TRBV2 and TRBJ2-2; D remains unclear. V was trimmed by 4 bases and J by 2 bases, leaving 8 bases between them. The germline V gene encodes CDR1 SNHLY and CDR2 FYNNEI. This CDR3 comprises 14 residues.

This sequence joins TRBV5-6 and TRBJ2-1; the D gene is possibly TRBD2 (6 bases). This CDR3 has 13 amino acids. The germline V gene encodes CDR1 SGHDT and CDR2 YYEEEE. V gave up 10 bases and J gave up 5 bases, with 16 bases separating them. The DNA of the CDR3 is TGTGCCGGATCCGGGACTGGAGACAATGAGCAGTTCTTC. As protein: CAGSGTGDNEQFF.

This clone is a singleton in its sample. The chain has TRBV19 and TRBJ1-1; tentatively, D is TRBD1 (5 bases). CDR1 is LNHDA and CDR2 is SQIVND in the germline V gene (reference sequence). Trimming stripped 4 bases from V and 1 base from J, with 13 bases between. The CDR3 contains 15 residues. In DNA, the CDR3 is TGTGCCAGTAGTACCGGGGGGGGACCGAACACTGAAGCTTTCTTT. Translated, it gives CASSTGGGPNTEAFF.

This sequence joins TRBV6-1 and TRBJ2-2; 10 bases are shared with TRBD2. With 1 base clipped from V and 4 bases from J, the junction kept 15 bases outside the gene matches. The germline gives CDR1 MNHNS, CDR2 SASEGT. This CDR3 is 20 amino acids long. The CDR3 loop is CASSEDQVPQLAGSTGELFF. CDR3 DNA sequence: TGTGCCAGCAGTGAAGATCAGGTTCCGCAACTAGCGGGGTCCACCGGGGAGCTGTTTTTT.